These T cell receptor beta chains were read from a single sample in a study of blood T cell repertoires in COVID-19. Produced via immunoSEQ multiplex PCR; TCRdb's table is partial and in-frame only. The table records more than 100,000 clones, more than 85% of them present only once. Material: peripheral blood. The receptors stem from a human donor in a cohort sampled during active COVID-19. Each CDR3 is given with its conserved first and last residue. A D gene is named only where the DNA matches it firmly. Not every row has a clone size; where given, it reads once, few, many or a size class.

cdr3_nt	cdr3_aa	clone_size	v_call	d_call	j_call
TGTGCCAGCAGTGAAGCCACCGGGGTCCAAGAGACCCAGTACTTC	CASSEATGVQETQYF	once	TRBV2	-	TRBJ2-5
TGTGCCAGCAGCAGGTGGGGGCGGCATGAAAAACTGTTTTTT	CASSRWGRHEKLFF	-	TRBV2	-	TRBJ1-4
TGTGCCAGCAGCCACTTGGGCGGGATGACCAAAAACATTCAGTACTTC	CASSHLGGMTKNIQYF	once	TRBV3-1/TRBV3-2	-	TRBJ2-4
TGTGCCAGCAGTGAGACAGGGTTCGGGGATGAGCAGTTCTTC	CASSETGFGDEQFF	-	TRBV6-1	TRBD1	TRBJ2-1
TGTGCCAGCAGCTTGGGCCACAATGAGCAGTTCTTC	CASSLGHNEQFF	few	TRBV11-2	-	TRBJ2-1
TGTGCCACCAGCAGAGATAACGGGTTCCCTGAAGCTTTCTTT	CATSRDNGFPEAFF	-	TRBV15	-	TRBJ1-1
TGTGCCAGCAGTTTATCCCGGGACAGCTATGGCTACACCTTC	CASSLSRDSYGYTF	-	TRBV27	TRBD1	TRBJ1-2
TGTGCCAGCAGCACCGGGGTAGAGCCCCCCTACAATGAGCAGTTCTTC	CASSTGVEPPYNEQFF	-	TRBV7-9	-	TRBJ2-1
TGTGCCAGCAGCTTAGCAGCCCCTCCGGATACGCAGTATTTT	CASSLAAPPDTQYF	-	TRBV7-6	-	TRBJ2-3
TGCAGCGTTGAATTTGGGACAGGGAGCTCCTACGAGCAGTACTTC	CSVEFGTGSSYEQYF	-	TRBV29-1	TRBD1	TRBJ2-7
TGCGCCAGCAGCCAAGATCAGGGGCAGTTAACAGATACGCAGTATTTT	CASSQDQGQLTDTQYF	-	TRBV4-1	-	TRBJ2-3
TGTGCCAGCAGGGGGACAGCGTCCTACGAGCAGTACTTC	CASRGTASYEQYF	-	TRBV28	TRBD1	TRBJ2-7
TGTGCCACCAGTGATCCTCCCCCCGGGACAGATCAAGAGACCCAGTACTTC	CATSDPPPGTDQETQYF	-	TRBV24-1	TRBD1	TRBJ2-5
TGTGCCAGCACTTCGGGCAGGGGGGCCTACGAGCAGTACTTC	CASTSGRGAYEQYF	-	TRBV6-6	-	TRBJ2-7
TGCGCCAGCAGCTTGTCCAGGACTAGTCCCTACGAGCAGTACTTC	CASSLSRTSPYEQYF	-	TRBV5-1	TRBD2	TRBJ2-7
TGTGCCAGCAGTGAACAGGGGACCCACTATGGCTACACCTTC	CASSEQGTHYGYTF	-	TRBV2	-	TRBJ1-2
TGTGCCAGCAGTCCGGGGTATTATGGCTACACCTTC	CASSPGYYGYTF	-	TRBV6-5	-	TRBJ1-2
TGCGCCAGCAGCATACAGGGCTACGAGCAGTACTTC	CASSIQGYEQYF	-	TRBV10-2	-	TRBJ2-7
TGTGCCAGCAGCTTGGGCAGCAACACTGAAGCTTTCTTT	CASSLGSNTEAFF	-	TRBV11-1	-	TRBJ1-1
TGTGCCAGCATTTCGGACACTATTAATTCACCCCTCCACTTT	CASISDTINSPLHF	once	TRBV6-5	-	TRBJ1-6
TGTGCCAGCAGCGTTGATCCCCTTCCGAGCGATGAGCAGTTCTTC	CASSVDPLPSDEQFF	-	TRBV9	-	TRBJ2-1
TGTGCCAGCAGTTCTATTGTCCAGATCGGACTAGCGGGACAAGAGACCCAGTACTTC	CASSSIVQIGLAGQETQYF	-	TRBV28	TRBD2	TRBJ2-5
TGTGCCAGCAGTTTGAGGTCTGCCAACAGGTTAATTTCCTACGAGCAGTACTTC	CASSLRSANRLISYEQYF	-	TRBV28	-	TRBJ2-7
TGTGCCAGCAATACAGGGGTAGAGACCCAGTACTTC	CASNTGVETQYF	-	TRBV19	TRBD1	TRBJ2-5
TGTGCCAGCAGCGCCCGGGACTTGGTGACCCAGTACTTC	CASSARDLVTQYF	-	TRBV2	-	TRBJ2-5
TGTGCCAGCAGCTTGGCCAGGGAACAGCTGTTTTTT	CASSLAREQLFF	-	TRBV5-8	-	TRBJ2-2
TGTGCCAGCAGTTACTCAGGACACCGGGGAAACACCATATATTTT	CASSYSGHRGNTIYF	-	TRBV6-5	-	TRBJ1-3
TGTGCCAGCAGTCATAGCGGGAGAGGGGCAGATACGCAGTATTTT	CASSHSGRGADTQYF	-	TRBV28	TRBD2	TRBJ2-3
TGTGCCAGTATCCTCGGGACAGGAGGCACCGGGGAGCTGTTTTTT	CASILGTGGTGELFF	-	TRBV19	TRBD1	TRBJ2-2
TGTGCCAGCAGTTTATACCTACAAGAGACCCAGTACTTC	CASSLYLQETQYF	-	TRBV28	-	TRBJ2-5
TGTGCCAGCAGCGTAGGGAGGACTAGCGGGGTAGTTGAGCAGTTCTTC	CASSVGRTSGVVEQFF	-	TRBV9	TRBD2	TRBJ2-1
TGTGCCAGCAGCGTAGGGGACAGAGACTACGAGCAGTACTTC	CASSVGDRDYEQYF	-	TRBV9	TRBD1	TRBJ2-7
TGTGCCAGCAGCCCGGGACTAGCGGGGATCACAGATACGCAGTATTTT	CASSPGLAGITDTQYF	-	TRBV5-5	TRBD2	TRBJ2-3
TGTGCCAGTACCCCGGGGTACACTGAAGCTTTCTTT	CASTPGYTEAFF	-	TRBV19	-	TRBJ1-1
TGTGCCAGCAGTTTTGGACAGCTGGATACCTACGAGCAGTACTTC	CASSFGQLDTYEQYF	-	TRBV28	-	TRBJ2-7
TGTGCCAGCAGCCAATCAGGGGATACGCAGTATTTT	CASSQSGDTQYF	-	TRBV12-3/TRBV12-4	-	TRBJ2-3
TGTGCCATCAGGGGGACAGGCTGGGGCTATGGCTACACCTTC	CAIRGTGWGYGYTF	-	TRBV10-3	TRBD1	TRBJ1-2
TGTGCCAGCGAGAAGGGAGGGACCGGGGAGCTGTTTTTT	CASEKGGTGELFF	-	TRBV7-3	TRBD2	TRBJ2-2
TGTGCCAGCAGTGATCAAGAGGTTGAGCAGTTCTTC	CASSDQEVEQFF	-	TRBV6-1	-	TRBJ2-1
TGTGCCAGCAGCGAAGGGACTAGCGGCACAGATACGCAGTATTTT	CASSEGTSGTDTQYF	-	TRBV11-3	TRBD2	TRBJ2-3
TGTGCCAGCAGCTTGATTAGAGATTATACGCAGTATTTT	CASSLIRDYTQYF	-	TRBV5-6	-	TRBJ2-3
TGTGCCAGCAGGCCTAACAGGGTACAAGGCTACACCTTC	CASRPNRVQGYTF	once	TRBV6-5	-	TRBJ1-2